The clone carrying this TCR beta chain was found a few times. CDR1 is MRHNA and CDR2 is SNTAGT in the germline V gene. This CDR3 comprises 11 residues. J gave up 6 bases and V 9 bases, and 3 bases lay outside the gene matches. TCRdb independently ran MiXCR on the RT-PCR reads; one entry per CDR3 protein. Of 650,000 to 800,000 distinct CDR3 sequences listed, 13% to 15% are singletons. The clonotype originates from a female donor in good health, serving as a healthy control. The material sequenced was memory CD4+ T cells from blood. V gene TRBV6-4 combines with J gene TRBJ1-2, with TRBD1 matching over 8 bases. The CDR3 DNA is TGTGCCAGGGACAGGGTCGATGGCTACACCTTC. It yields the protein CARDRVDGYTF.